The present entry profiles one TCR beta chain with its context. From genomic DNA, TCR beta CDR3 was amplified by two-round multiplex PCR. Primers specific to each TRBV and TRBJ gene were used in first-round PCR. TCRdb re-derived calls from the multiplex PCR reads in MiXCR, one entry per CDR3 protein. The data contain around 19,000 distinct CDR3 sequences, over 45% of them seen just once; the ten biggest clones take up 32%. The CDR3 is 14 residues long. In germline, CDR1 is MNHNS, CDR2 SASEGT. The V end was cut by 5 bases, the J end by 6 bases, with 17 bases between. This sample was taken from a study of prognosis after radiotherapy for stage I lung cancer. Study background: The tumor diagnosis was squamous cell carcinoma for seven patients and adenocarcinoma for twelve.

The genes are TRBV6-1 and TRBJ2-7, with a weak D call TRBD2 (6 bases). The sequences come from PBMCs, collected before or after stereotactic body radiation therapy (not recorded which). This receptor was identified in a donor over 45 with non-small cell lung cancer. The CDR3 region is CASSPRTSGGEQYF. CDR3 in DNA: TGTGCCAGCAGTCCCCGGACCTCCGGGGGCGAGCAGTACTTC.